This T cell receptor (beta chain) was recovered during a study of T cells in localized non-small cell lung cancer. Study-wide results and caveats: Sequencing was limited to one tumor region, leaving the possibility of heterogeneity open.

There are 19 residues in the CDR3. The germline V and J ends were trimmed by 0 bases and 3 bases, with 24 bases remaining between them. Germline-derived CDR1 and CDR2 are GTSNPN and SVGIG (reference sequence). This clone was observed once. The antigen is not known. Profiling relied on immunoSEQ multiplex PCR, and the TCRdb table lists in-frame clones only, not all of them. The repertoire holds approximately 4,700 clones, just under 95% seen once, with less than 3% in the top ten. The clonotype comes from a woman aged 35 to 70 with stage I lung adenocarcinoma. The rearrangement joins TRBV30 to TRBJ1-5; D uncertain. Sequencing was performed on peripheral blood, taken before any cancer treatment. In DNA form, the CDR3 reads TGTGCCTGGAGTGTACGGGATTTACGTAAATCCCCACCCAATCAGCCCCAGCATTTT. Amino acid sequence: CAWSVRDLRKSPPNQPQHF.